This T cell receptor beta chain emerged from a study of blood T cell repertoires in COVID-19. Whole-study context: Sites across the United States, Italy and Spain contributed samples from acute and convalescent COVID-19. Sample material is recorded as cDNA or gDNA derived from T cells, B-cell-depleted T cells, or PBMCs.

Authors' data handling: By means of reference gene primer amplification, nucleated cell counts were estimated. Assay: immunoSEQ multiplex PCR; the TCRdb copy retains only in-frame clones and omits some. V and J calls and clone size are as listed in that table; D and trimming were resolved from the DNA. The table lists roughly 70,000 clones, nearly 90% of them singletons. The CDR3 spans 15 residues. The V end lost 1 base, the J end lost 1 base, and 10 bases lay between the germline ends. The germline CDR1 and CDR2 sequences are SGHAT and FQNNGV. The chain employs TRBV11-2 and TRBJ1-1, with D hard to call. Sequenced material: peripheral blood. This receptor was taken from a man aged 55 to 69 with acute or convalescent COVID-19. CDR3 coding DNA: TGTGCCAGCAGCTTAGTCCGGAGCCAGAACACTGAAGCTTTCTTT. Residues: CASSLVRSQNTEAFF.